One and the same sample provided the 5 T cell receptor beta chains below, sequenced in a study of T cells in women clearing cervical HPV infection. Some clones are missing from TCRdb's copy, which holds only in-frame ones; the method was immunoSEQ multiplex PCR. Its listing shows 40,000 to 55,000 clones. Sequenced material: blood buffy coat. The receptors were sampled from a woman between 18 and 75 years old with a cervical HPV16 infection that either progressed to CIN3+ or cleared (not recorded which).

As for this clone: The read finishes 3 residues shy of the CDR3 end, and the germline J gene is used to complete it. The chain has TRBV11-1 and TRBJ2-7; 14 bases line up with TRBD2. V lost 5 bases to trimming and J lost 5 bases; unmatched junction nucleotides: 5. Per germline, CDR1 SGHAT and CDR2 FQDESV (reference sequence). The CDR3 is 15 amino acids. The CDR3: CASSTGTSGSNEQYF. The part of the CDR3 DNA that was read is TGTGCCAGCAGCACAGGGACTAGCGGGAGTAACGAG.

In regard to this clone: The read ends 3 residues shy of where the CDR3 ends; the end is completed using the germline J gene. The rearrangement links TRBV10-3 to TRBJ2-1, with 10 bases identical to TRBD1. The CDR3 is 14 amino acids. CDR1 is ENHRY, CDR2 SYGVKD, per germline. With V trimmed by 6 bases and J by 7 bases, 6 bases remained unmatched. This CDR3 reads CAISLGQGRNEQFF. CDR3 DNA (partial): TGTGCCATCAGCCTGGGACAGGGGAGGAATGAG.

About this clone: The read gets to within 3 residues of the CDR3 end, and the germline J gene fills in the rest. V is TRBV5-5 and J is TRBJ1-2, with a tentative D call TRBD1 (5 bases). CDR3 size: 14 residues. CDR1 SGHKS and CDR2 YYEKEE come from the germline V gene (reference sequence). The V end was cut by 1 base, the J end by 7 bases, with 14 bases between. The CDR3 loop reads CASSLRAGKSGYTF. The CDR3 bases that were read are TGTGCCAGCAGCTTGAGGGCAGGGAAGAGTGGC.

On this clone: The read comes to an end 3 residues before the CDR3 does, leaving the germline J gene to fill in the end. The chain recombines TRBV20-1 with TRBJ1-5; 7 positions match TRBD1. The CDR3 is 16 amino acids. V shed 3 bases and J 3 bases; nucleotides not matched to a gene: 11. Per germline, CDR1 DFQATT and CDR2 SNEGSKA (reference sequence). CDR3 DNA (partial): TGCAGTGCTAGTGCTCCGGGACAGTTTTTCAATCAGCCC. Encoded protein: CSASAPGQFFNQP. The full CDR3 is CSASAPGQFFNQPQHF.

Points on this clone: Coverage ceases 3 residues before the CDR3 finishes, and the germline J gene fills in the end. The chain has TRBV20-1 and TRBJ2-3, with no clear D. The CDR3 covers 11 residues. Germline V gene data show CDR1 as DFQATT and CDR2 as SNEGSKA (reference sequence). CDR3 sequence reads: CSATLLETQYF. The sequenced part of the CDR3 DNA is TGCAGTGCAACTCTTCTAGAGACG.